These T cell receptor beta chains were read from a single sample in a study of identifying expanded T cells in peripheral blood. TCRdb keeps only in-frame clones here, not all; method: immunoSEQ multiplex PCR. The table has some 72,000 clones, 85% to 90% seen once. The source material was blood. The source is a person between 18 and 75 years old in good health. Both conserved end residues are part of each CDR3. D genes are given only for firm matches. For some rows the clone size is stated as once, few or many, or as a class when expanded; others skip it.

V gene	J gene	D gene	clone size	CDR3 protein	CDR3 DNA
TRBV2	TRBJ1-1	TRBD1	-	CASSDDRVEAFF	TGTGCCAGCAGCGATGACAGGGTTGAAGCTTTCTTT
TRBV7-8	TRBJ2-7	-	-	CASSLDSTYEQYF	TGTGCCAGCAGCTTAGACAGCACCTACGAGCAGTACTTC
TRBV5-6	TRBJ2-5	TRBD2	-	CASETSGGAETQYF	TGTGCCAGCGAAACTAGCGGGGGGGCGGAGACCCAGTACTTC
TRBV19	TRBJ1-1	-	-	CASSIYPRTDRNTEAFF	TGTGCCAGTAGTATATACCCCCGGACAGATCGGAACACTGAAGCTTTCTTT
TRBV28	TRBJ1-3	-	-	CASSLGGPSSGNTIYF	TGTGCCAGCAGTTTAGGGGGTCCGAGCTCTGGAAACACCATATATTTT
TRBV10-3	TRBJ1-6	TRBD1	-	CAISAGLTGSGPPLHF	TGTGCCATCAGTGCTGGGCTGACAGGGAGTGGTCCACCCCTCCACTTT
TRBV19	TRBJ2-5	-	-	CASSSRGADQETQYF	TGTGCCAGTAGTTCTAGGGGGGCGGACCAAGAGACCCAGTACTTC
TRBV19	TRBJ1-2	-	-	CASLHRANYGYTF	TGTGCCAGCCTCCACCGGGCAAATTATGGCTACACCTTC
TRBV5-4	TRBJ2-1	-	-	CASSSQGSDEQFF	TGTGCCAGCAGCTCCCAGGGGTCTGATGAGCAGTTCTTC
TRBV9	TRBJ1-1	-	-	CASSPQGSNTEAFF	TGTGCCAGCAGCCCACAGGGTTCGAACACTGAAGCTTTCTTT
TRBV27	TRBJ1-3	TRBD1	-	CASSLPGGNSGNTIYF	TGTGCCAGCAGTTTACCAGGGGGTAACTCTGGAAACACCATATATTTT
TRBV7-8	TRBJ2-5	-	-	CASSSRGTQYF	TGTGCCAGCAGCTCGAGGGGGACCCAGTACTTC
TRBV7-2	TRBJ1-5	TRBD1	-	CASSSDRGRDQPQHF	TGTGCCAGCAGCTCGGACAGGGGTAGGGATCAGCCCCAGCATTTT
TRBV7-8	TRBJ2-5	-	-	CASSLVRIFGGRPQETQYF	TGTGCCAGCAGCTTAGTGCGTATATTCGGCGGACGGCCCCAAGAGACCCAGTACTTC
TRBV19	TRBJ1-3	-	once	CASSPNTGFGNTIYF	TGTGCCAGTAGTCCAAATACAGGTTTTGGAAACACCATATATTTT
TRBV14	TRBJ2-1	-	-	CASSQGHNEQFF	TGTGCCAGCAGCCAAGGACATAATGAGCAGTTCTTC
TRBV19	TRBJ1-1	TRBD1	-	CASRQGDRGTEAFF	TGTGCCAGTAGACAGGGGGATAGGGGCACTGAAGCTTTCTTT
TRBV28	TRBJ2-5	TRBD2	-	CANTSGRGGTQYF	TGTGCCAACACAAGCGGGAGAGGTGGGACCCAGTACTTC
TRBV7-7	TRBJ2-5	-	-	CASSLGNQETQYF	TGTGCCAGCAGCTTAGGCAACCAAGAGACCCAGTACTTC
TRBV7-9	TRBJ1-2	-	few	CASSLEGGYGYTF	TGTGCCAGCAGCTTAGAGGGGGGCTATGGCTACACCTTC
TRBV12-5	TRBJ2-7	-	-	CASVQGNIIGEQYF	TGTGCTAGTGTTCAAGGCAACATCATCGGCGAGCAGTACTTC
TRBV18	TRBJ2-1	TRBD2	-	CASSPGFQRELDEQFF	TGTGCCAGCTCACCGGGTTTCCAGCGGGAGTTAGATGAGCAGTTCTTC
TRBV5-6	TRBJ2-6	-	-	CASSFTGSGANVLTF	TGTGCCAGCAGCTTTACGGGCTCTGGGGCCAACGTCCTGACTTTC
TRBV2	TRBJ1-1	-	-	CASRQGNTEAFF	TGTGCCAGCAGACAGGGAAACACTGAAGCTTTCTTT
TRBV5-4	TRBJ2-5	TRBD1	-	CASSSYEGAEQETQYF	TGTGCCAGCAGCTCTTACGAGGGGGCCGAACAAGAGACCCAGTACTTC
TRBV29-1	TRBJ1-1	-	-	CSVVRATEAFF	TGCAGCGTTGTACGAGCGACTGAAGCTTTCTTT
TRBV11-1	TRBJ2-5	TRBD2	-	CASSLGLAGGQETQYF	TGTGCCAGCAGCTTAGGACTAGCGGGAGGGCAAGAGACCCAGTACTTC
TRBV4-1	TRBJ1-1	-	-	CASSQRFQGSENTEAFF	TGCGCCAGCAGCCAAAGGTTCCAGGGGTCGGAGAACACTGAAGCTTTCTTT
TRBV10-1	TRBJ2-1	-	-	CAIPLGLALWHGLF	TGCGCCATCCCGCTGGGCCTAGCGCTTTGGCATGGTCTCTTC
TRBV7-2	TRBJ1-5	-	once	CASSILTDQPQHF	TGTGCCAGCAGCATACTGACAGATCAGCCCCAGCATTTT
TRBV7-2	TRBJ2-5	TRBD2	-	CASSRLLLAGRETQYF	TGTGCCAGCAGCCGGCTCCTACTAGCGGGTCGTGAGACCCAGTACTTC
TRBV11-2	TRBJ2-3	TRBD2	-	CASLLAGSTQYF	TGTGCCAGCCTCCTAGCGGGCAGTACGCAGTATTTT
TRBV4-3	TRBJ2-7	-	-	CASSQVWGQAYEQYF	TGCGCCAGCAGCCAAGTTTGGGGACAAGCCTACGAGCAGTACTTC
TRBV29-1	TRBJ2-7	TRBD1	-	CSVEGTGAYEQYF	TGCAGCGTTGAAGGGACAGGGGCGTACGAGCAGTACTTC
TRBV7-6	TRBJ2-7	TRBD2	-	CASSPPVLALSSYEQYF	TGTGCCAGCAGCCCCCCTGTACTAGCGCTGAGCTCCTACGAGCAGTACTTC
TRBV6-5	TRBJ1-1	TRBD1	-	CASRRQGFTEAFF	TGTGCCAGCAGGAGACAGGGGTTCACTGAAGCTTTCTTT
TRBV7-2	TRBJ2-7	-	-	CASRRPRGNSYEQYF	TGTGCCAGCAGACGCCCCCGGGGGAATTCCTACGAGCAGTACTTC
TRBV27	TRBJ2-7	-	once	CASSFRVHYEQYF	TGTGCCAGCAGTTTTAGAGTGCACTACGAGCAGTACTTC
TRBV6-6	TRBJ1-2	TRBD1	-	CASSAGQIYGYTF	TGTGCCAGCAGTGCGGGACAGATATATGGCTACACCTTC